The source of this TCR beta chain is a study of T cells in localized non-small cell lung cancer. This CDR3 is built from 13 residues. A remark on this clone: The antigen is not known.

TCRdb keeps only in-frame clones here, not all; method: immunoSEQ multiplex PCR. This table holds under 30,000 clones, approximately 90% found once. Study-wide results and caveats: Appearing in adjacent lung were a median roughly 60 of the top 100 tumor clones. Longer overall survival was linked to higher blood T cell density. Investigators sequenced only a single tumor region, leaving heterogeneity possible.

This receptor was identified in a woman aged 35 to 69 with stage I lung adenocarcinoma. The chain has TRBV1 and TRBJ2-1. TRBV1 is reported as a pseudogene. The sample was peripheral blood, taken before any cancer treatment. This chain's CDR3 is CTSSQDLNRDQFF. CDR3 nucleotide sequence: TGCACCAGCAGCCAAGATCTGAACCGGGACCAGTTCTTC.